The rows below give T cell receptor beta chains drawn from one sample of a study of CD8 T cells in Susac syndrome. TCRdb re-called the immunoSEQ multiplex PCR reads through MiXCR, storing one row per CDR3 protein. The sample records 70,000 to 85,000 distinct CDR3 sequences, approximately 96% being singletons. The sequenced sample consisted of CD8+ T cells from PBMCs. These receptors all come from a human donor with Susac syndrome. Each CDR3 is given without its conserved first and last residue. Fields, in order: J gene, V gene, CDR3 protein.

TRBJ2-7 TRBV15 ATTDGITYEQY
TRBJ1-1 TRBV4-2 ASSLPHSLGGSTEAF
TRBJ1-5 TRBV29-1 SVGSNQPQH
TRBJ2-7 TRBV7-9 ASSPGTLQPEQY
TRBJ1-6 TRBV20-1 KLGDSPLH
TRBJ1-1 TRBV15 ATSRDFRSRIGPNTEAF
TRBJ2-6 TRBV6-5 ASSYSLMGANVLT
TRBJ1-1 TRBV27 ASSLSRANTEAF
TRBJ2-7 TRBV30 AWSSWTSANRNYEQY
TRBJ2-5 TRBV11-2 ASSSGLAGGETQY
TRBJ1-1 TRBV27 ASSYNIGRVETEAF
TRBJ1-2 TRBV29-1 SVDRRPAYGYT
TRBJ2-5 TRBV7-2 ASSLEAALGPETQY
TRBJ2-1 TRBV6-4 ASSATGYNEQF
TRBJ2-1 TRBV9 ASSSQVNEQF
TRBJ2-5 TRBV6-6 ASSHPSVKTQY
TRBJ2-2 TRBV5-1 ASSTNTGELF
TRBJ1-1 TRBV29-1 SVRTGGNTEAF
TRBJ2-5 TRBV29-1 RQAGGLQETQY
TRBJ1-2 TRBV29-1 SVVGHSPRDGYT
TRBJ2-1 TRBV30 AWSVSDNNEQF
TRBJ2-5 TRBV5-1 ASSFFPQGAEETQY
TRBJ1-1 TRBV11-2 ATTEAF
TRBJ1-1 TRBV9 ASSPTGVNTEAF
TRBJ2-1 TRBV6-2/TRBV6-3 ASRNVGENEQF
TRBJ1-1 TRBV15 ATSIDRGTEAF
TRBJ1-2 TRBV7-9 ASSFSGGEGGYT
TRBJ2-3 TRBV20-1 SARSPPELADTQY
TRBJ2-7 TRBV20-1 SATPRGAGYEQY
TRBJ2-1 TRBV7-7 ASSSGTGGNEQF
TRBJ2-1 TRBV9 ASSPRYSGSGNEQF
TRBJ2-1 TRBV27 ASSDGFSGF
TRBJ1-5 TRBV30 AWSGTGFQPQH
TRBJ1-1 TRBV29-1 SVEVDSGDTEAF
TRBJ1-2 TRBV2 ATVDRGRGYT
TRBJ1-5 TRBV18 ASSPGAGINQPQH